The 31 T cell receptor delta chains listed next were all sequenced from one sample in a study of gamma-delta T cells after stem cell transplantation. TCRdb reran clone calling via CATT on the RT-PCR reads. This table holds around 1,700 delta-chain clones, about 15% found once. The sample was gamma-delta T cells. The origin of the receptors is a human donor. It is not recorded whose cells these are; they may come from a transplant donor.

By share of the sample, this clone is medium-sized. CDR3: CAFRAGTTAQLFF. The CDR3 DNA follows: TGTGCCTTTCGTGCGGGGACGACAGCACAACTCTTCTTT. The genes are TRDV3 and TRDJ2, with D perhaps TRDD3 (5 bases). CDR1 and CDR2 from the germline V gene are TVYSNPD and GDNSRS (reference sequence). Between the trimmed V and J ends, which lost 2 bases and 4 bases, there was a span of 11 bases. The CDR3 loop spans 13 amino acids. The variable domain in full, with the rest retrieved from reference TRDV3 and TRDJ2, is CDKVTQSSPDQTVASGSEVVLLCTYDTVYSNPDLFWYRIRPDYSFQFVFYGDNSRSEGADFTQGRFSVKHILTQKAFHLVISPVRTEDSATYYCAFRAGTTAQLFFGKGTQLIVEP.

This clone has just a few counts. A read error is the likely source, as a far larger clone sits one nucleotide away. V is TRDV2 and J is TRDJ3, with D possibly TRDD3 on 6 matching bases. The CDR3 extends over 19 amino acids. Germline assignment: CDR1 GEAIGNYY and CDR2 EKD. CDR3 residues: CACDTGGTTRSWDTRQVFF. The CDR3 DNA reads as TGTGCCTGTGACACCGGGGGAACCACCCGCTCCTGGGACACCCGACAGGTGTTTTTC.

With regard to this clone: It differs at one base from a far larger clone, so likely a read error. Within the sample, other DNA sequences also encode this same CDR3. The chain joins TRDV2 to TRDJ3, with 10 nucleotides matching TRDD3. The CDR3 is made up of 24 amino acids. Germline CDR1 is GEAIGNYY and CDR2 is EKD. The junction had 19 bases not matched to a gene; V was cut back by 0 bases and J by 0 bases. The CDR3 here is CACDTVRTVYTGGSSSWDTRQMFF. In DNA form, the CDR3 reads TGTGCCTGTGACACCGTGCGTACGGTTTACACTGGGGGATCTAGCTCCTGGGACACCCGACAGATGTTTTTC.

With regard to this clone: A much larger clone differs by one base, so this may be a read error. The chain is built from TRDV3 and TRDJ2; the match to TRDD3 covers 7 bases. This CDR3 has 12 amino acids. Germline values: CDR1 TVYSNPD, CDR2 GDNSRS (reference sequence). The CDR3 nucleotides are TGTGCCTTAACTGGGGAGACAGCACGACTCTTCTTT. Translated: CALTGETARLFF. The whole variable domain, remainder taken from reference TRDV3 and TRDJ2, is CDKVTQSSPDQTVASGSEVVLLCTYDTVYSNPDLFWYRIRPDYSFQFVFYGDNSRSEGADFTQGRFSVKHILTQKAFHLVISPVRTEDSATYYCALTGETARLFFGKGTQLIVEP.

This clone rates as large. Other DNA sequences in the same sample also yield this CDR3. The CDR3 loop reads CALGIYVPTGGPHDKLIF. The CDR3 nucleotides read TGTGCTCTTGGGATCTACGTCCCTACTGGGGGACCCCACGATAAACTCATCTTT. The rearrangement links TRDV1 to TRDJ1, with 9 bases matching TRDD3. CDR1 and CDR2 (germline): TSWWSYY, QGS. J lost 4 bases, V lost 5 bases, and 17 bases had no gene match. The CDR3 consists of 18 residues.

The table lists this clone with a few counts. CDR3 nucleotide sequence: TGTGCCTGTGACACCGGGGGATACGAGTCCTGGGACACCCGACAGATGTTTTTC. This gives the protein CACDTGGYESWDTRQMFF. The J gene is TRDJ3, the V gene TRDV2, with 10 bases that match TRDD3. The CDR3 extends over 18 amino acids. Germline V gene data show CDR1 as GEAIGNYY and CDR2 as EKD. After removal of 0 bases from V and 1 base from J, the junction contained 2 bases not matched to a gene.

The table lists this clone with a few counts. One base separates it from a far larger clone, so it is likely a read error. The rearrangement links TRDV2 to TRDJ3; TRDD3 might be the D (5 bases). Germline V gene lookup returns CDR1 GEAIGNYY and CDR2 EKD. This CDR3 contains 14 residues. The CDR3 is CACDPLWDPRQMFF. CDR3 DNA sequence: TGTGCCTGTGACCCCCTCTGGGACCCCCGACAGATGTTTTTC.

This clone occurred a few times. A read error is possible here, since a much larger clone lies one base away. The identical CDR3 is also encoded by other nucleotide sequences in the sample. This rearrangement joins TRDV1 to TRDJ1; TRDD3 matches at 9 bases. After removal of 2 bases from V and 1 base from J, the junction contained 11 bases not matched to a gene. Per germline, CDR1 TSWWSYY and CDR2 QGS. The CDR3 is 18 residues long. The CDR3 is CALGEFVRGIPFTDKLIF. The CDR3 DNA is TGTGCTCTTGGGGAATTTGTACGGGGGATACCCTTCACCGATAAACTCATCTTT.

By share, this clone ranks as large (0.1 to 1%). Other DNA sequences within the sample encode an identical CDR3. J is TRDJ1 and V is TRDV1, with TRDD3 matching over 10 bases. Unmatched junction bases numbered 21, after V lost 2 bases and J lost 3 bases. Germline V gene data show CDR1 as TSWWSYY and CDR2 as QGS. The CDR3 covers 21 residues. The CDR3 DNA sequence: TGTGCTCTTGGGGAAAGGTTTCCCCCCTACTGGGGGATTAGGACACCCGATAAACTCATCTTT. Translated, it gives CALGERFPPYWGIRTPDKLIF.

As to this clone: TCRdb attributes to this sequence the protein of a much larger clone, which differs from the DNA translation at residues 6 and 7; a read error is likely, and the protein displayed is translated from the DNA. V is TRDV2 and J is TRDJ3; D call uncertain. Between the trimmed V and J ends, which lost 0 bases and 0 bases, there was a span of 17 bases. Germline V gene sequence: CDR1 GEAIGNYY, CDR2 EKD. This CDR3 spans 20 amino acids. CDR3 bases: TGTGCCTGTGACACCGCACACGCCCTGCCAAGCTCCTGGGACACCCGACAGATGTTTTTC. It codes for CACDTAHALPSSWDTRQMFF.

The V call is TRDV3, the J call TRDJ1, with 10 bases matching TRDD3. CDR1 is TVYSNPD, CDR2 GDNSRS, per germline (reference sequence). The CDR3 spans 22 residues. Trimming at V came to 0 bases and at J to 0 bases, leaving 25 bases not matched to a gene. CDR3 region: CAFSPPSRYGGYKAPYTDKLIF. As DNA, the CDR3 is TGTGCCTTTAGTCCCCCTTCCCGATATGGGGGATACAAGGCCCCGTACACCGATAAACTCATCTTT. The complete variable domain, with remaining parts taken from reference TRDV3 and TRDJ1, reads CDKVTQSSPDQTVASGSEVVLLCTYDTVYSNPDLFWYRIRPDYSFQFVFYGDNSRSEGADFTQGRFSVKHILTQKAFHLVISPVRTEDSATYYCAFSPPSRYGGYKAPYTDKLIFGKGTRVTVEP.

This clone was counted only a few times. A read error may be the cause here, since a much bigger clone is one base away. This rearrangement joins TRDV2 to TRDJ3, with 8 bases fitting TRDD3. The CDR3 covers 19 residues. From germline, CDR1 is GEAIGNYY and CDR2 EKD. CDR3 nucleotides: TGTGCCCGTGACACCGTGACTGGGGGTCCTTCCTGGGACACCCGACAGATGTTTTTC. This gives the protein CARDTVTGGPSWDTRQMFF.

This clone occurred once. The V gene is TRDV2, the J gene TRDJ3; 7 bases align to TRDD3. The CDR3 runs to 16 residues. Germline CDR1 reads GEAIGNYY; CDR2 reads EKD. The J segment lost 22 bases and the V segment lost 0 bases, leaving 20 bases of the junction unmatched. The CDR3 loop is CACDTWGTWDSLHIFF. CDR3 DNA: TGTGCCTGTGACACCTGGGGGACCTGGGACAGCCTCCATATTTTTTTC.

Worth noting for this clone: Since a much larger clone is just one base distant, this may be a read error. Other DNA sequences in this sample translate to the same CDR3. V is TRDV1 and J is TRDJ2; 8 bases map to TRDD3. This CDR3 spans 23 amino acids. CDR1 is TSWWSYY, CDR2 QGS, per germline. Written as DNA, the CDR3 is TGTGCTCTTGGGGAAGCCCCTTTCCCGGAAAGGTACTGGGGGTCCTTTTTGACAGCGCAACTCTTCTTT. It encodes CALGEAPFPERYWGSFLTAQLFF.

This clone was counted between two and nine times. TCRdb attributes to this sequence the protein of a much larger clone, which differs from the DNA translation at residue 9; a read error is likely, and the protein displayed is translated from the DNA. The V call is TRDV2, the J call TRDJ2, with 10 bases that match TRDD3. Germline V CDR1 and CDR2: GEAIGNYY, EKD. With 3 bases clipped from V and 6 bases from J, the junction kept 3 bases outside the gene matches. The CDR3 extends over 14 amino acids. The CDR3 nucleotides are TGTGCCTGTGACGTACTGGGGGATGCAGCACAACTCTTCTTT. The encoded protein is CACDVLGDAAQLFF.

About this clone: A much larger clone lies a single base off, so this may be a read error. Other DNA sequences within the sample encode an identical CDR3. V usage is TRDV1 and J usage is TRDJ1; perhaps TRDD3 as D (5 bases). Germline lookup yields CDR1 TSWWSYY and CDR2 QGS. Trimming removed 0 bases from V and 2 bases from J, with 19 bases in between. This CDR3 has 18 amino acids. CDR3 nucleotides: TGTGCTCTTGGGGAACTAGCGGTATGCCCTCCTGGGACCGATAAACTCATCTTT. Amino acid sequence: CALGELAVCPPGTDKLIF.

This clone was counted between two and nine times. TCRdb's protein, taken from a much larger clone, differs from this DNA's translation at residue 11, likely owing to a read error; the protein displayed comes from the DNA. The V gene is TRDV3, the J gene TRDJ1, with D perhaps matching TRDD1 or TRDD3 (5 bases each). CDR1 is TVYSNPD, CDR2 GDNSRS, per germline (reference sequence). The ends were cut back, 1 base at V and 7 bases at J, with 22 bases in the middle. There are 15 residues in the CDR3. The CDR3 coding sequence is TGTGCCTTTAATCCGAACTTAAATACGGGCGGTAAACTCATCTTT. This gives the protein CAFNPNLNTGGKLIF.

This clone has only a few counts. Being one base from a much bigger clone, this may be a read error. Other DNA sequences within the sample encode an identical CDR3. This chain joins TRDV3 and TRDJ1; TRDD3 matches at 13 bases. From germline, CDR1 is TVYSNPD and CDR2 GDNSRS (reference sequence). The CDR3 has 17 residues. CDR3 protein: CACLGGRLGDTYDKLIF. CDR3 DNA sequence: TGCGCCTGTCTTGGGGGGCGACTGGGGGATACGTATGATAAACTCATCTTT.

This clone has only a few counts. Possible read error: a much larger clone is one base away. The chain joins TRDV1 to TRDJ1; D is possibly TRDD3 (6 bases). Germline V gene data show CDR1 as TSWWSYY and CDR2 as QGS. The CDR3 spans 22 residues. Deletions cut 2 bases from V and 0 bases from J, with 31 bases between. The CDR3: CALGELLCDWVMFRVHTDKLIF. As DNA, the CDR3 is TGTGCTCTTGGGGAATTGTTATGCGACTGGGTGATGTTCAGGGTCCACACCGATAAACTCATCTTT.

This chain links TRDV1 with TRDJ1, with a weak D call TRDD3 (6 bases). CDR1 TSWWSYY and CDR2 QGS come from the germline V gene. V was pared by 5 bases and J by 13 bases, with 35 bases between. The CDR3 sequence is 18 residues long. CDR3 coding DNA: TGTGCTCTTGGGCAGGGGGGCTGGGGTACTTCATACACCGATCACCCCATCTTT. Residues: CALGQGGWGTSYTDHPIF.

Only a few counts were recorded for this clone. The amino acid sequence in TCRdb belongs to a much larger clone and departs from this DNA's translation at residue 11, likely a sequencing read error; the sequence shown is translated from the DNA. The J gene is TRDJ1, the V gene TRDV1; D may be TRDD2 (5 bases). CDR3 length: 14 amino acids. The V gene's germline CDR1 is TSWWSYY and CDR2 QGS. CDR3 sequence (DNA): TGTGCTCTTGCGACCTTCTTCCACACCGATCAACTCATCTTT. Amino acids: CALATFFHTDQLIF.

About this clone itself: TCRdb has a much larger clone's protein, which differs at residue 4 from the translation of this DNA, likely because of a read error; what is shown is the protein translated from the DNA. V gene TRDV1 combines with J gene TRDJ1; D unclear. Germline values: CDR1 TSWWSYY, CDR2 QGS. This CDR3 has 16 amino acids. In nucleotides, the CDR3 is TGTGCTCTTAGGGACAATTACCCTGGCCTCACCGATAAACTCATCTTT. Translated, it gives CALRDNYPGLTDKLIF.

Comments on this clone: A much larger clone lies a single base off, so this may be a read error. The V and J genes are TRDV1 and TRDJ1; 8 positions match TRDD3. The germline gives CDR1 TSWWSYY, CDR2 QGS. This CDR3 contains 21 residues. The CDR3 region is CALGERVRLGVRPSYTDRLIF. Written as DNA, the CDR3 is TGTGCTCTTGGGGAACGGGTACGACTGGGGGTCCGCCCTTCGTACACCGATAGACTCATCTTT.

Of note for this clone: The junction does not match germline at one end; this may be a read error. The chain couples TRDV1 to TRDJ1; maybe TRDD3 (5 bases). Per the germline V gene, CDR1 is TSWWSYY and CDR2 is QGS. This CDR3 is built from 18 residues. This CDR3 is CARGERAVCPPGTDKLIF. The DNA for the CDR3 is TGTGCTCGTGGGGAAAGAGCGGTATGCCCGCCTGGGACCGATAAACTCATCTTT.

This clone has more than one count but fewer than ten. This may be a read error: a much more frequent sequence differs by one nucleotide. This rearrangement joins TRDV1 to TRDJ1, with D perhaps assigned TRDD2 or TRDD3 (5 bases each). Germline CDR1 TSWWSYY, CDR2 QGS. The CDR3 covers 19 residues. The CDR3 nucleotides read TGTGCTATTGGGACTCCCCCTTCTACACTGGTACGCCCCACCGATAAACTCATCTTT. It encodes CAIGTPPSTLVRPTDKLIF.

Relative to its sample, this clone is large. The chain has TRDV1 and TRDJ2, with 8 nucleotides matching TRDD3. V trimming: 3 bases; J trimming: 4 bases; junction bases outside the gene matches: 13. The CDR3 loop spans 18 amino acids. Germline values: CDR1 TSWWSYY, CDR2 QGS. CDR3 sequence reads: CALGEVTILGVETAQLFF. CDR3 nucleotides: TGTGCTCTTGGGGAGGTTACGATACTGGGGGTCGAGACAGCACAACTCTTCTTT.

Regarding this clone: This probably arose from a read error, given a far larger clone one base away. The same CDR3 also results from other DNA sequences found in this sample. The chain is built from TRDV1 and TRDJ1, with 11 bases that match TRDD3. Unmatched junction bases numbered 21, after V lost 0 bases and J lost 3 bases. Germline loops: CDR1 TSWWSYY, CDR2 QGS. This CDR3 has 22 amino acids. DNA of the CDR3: TGTGCTCTTGGGGAACTATCCCCCCTATTACCTCTACTGGGGGATATCCCCGATAAACTCATCTTT. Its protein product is CALGELSPLLPLLGDIPDKLIF.

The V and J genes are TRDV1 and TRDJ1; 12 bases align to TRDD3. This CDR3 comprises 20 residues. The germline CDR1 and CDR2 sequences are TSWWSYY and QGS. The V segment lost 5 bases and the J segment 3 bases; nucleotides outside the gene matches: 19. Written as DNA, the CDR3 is TGTGCTCTTGGGCCACGAACACCTATACTGGGGGATACAGGCGCCGATAAACTCATCTTT. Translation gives CALGPRTPILGDTGADKLIF.

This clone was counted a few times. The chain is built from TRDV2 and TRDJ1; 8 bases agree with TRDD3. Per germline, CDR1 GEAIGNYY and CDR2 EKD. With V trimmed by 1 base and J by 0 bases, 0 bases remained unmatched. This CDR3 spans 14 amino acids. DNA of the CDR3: TGTGCCTGTGACACTGGGGGATACACCGATAAACTCATCTTT. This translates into CACDTGGYTDKLIF.

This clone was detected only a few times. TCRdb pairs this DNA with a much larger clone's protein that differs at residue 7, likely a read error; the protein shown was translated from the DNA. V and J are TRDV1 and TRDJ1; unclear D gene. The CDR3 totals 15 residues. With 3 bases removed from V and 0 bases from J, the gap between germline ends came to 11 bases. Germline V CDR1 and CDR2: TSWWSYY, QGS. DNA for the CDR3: TGTGCTCTTGGGGACCTGCGCCGGTACACCGATAAACTCATCTTT. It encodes CALGDLRRYTDKLIF.

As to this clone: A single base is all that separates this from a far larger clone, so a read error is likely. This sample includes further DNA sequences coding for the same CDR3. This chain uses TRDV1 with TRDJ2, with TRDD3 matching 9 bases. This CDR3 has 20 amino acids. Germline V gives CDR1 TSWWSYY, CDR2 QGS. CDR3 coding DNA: TGTGCTCTTGGGGAAGATAACCTTCCCTGGGGGATCCGATGGGAAGCACAGCTCTTCTTT. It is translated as CALGEDNLPWGIRWEAQLFF.